The 21 T cell receptor beta chains below come from one sample, sequenced in a study of early T cells in non-severe SARS-CoV-2 infection. TCRdb redid the calling of the 5' RACE reads with MiXCR, one entry per CDR3 protein. The profile shows about 28,000 distinct CDR3 sequences, about 5.7% of them singletons. The sample comprised whole blood. The receptors were sampled from an adult who was a healthcare worker with PCR-confirmed SARS-CoV-2 infection or an uninfected control (not recorded which).

This clonotype has a handful of counts. The chain has TRBV7-8 and TRBJ2-3, with D possibly matching TRBD2 (5 bases). Germline CDR1 is SGHVS and CDR2 is FQNEAQ. The length of the CDR3 is 16 residues. Trimming left V 5 bases short and J 3 bases short, with 18 bases between. The CDR3, as DNA: TGTGCCAGCAGCAGAGGGCAGTTCTTGAGGACAGATACGCAGTATTTT. Its protein is CASSRGQFLRTDTQYF.

This clonotype was counted ten times or more. The rearrangement uses TRBV20-1 and TRBJ2-7; 8 nucleotides align to TRBD1. CDR1 and CDR2 (germline): DFQATT, SNEGSKA (reference sequence). CDR3 size: 14 residues. V was clipped by 5 bases and J by 3 bases; unmatched bases: 9. The CDR3 loop is CSAYRGQGLYEQYF. The CDR3 coding sequence is TGCAGTGCTTATAGAGGACAGGGCCTCTACGAGCAGTACTTC.

In this sample, this clonotype turned up a few times. V usage is TRBV20-1 and J usage is TRBJ2-3; D may be TRBD1 (6 bases). Trimming took 3 bases from V and 0 from J, leaving 10 bases between them. CDR3 size: 14 residues. The germline CDR1 and CDR2 sequences are DFQATT and SNEGSKA (reference sequence). CDR3 DNA sequence: TGCAGTGCTAGCGGGACACGTAGCACAGATACGCAGTATTTT. It specifies CSASGTRSTDTQYF.

This clonotype was recorded at least ten times. This chain connects TRBV6-5 to TRBJ1-6; the match to TRBD1 covers 8 bases. Germline loops: CDR1 MNHEY, CDR2 SVGAGI. This CDR3 has 17 amino acids. J lost 9 bases, V lost 0 bases, and 10 bases had no gene match. In nucleotides, the CDR3 is TGTGCCAGCAGTTACTCCTCCCGGACAGGGTCCGGTTCACCCCTCCACTTT. Translated: CASSYSSRTGSGSPLHF.

Ten or more counts support this clonotype. CDR3 sequence reads: CASTQTVGQGISPLHF. The CDR3 DNA follows: TGTGCCAGCACCCAGACCGTTGGACAGGGAATTTCACCCCTCCACTTT. The J gene is TRBJ1-6, the V gene TRBV7-2; TRBD1 aligns across 8 bases. The V gene end was trimmed by 7 bases and the J gene end by 9 bases; junction bases not matched to a gene: 14. This CDR3 has 16 residues. Per germline, CDR1 SGHTA and CDR2 FQGNSA.

Many counts were recorded for this clonotype. The V and J genes are TRBV24-1 and TRBJ2-2; 8 nucleotides match TRBD2. Looked up from germline, CDR1 is KGHDR and CDR2 is SFDVKD. The V and J ends lost 9 bases and 0 bases, in that order; junction bases with no gene match: 11. The CDR3 is 17 amino acids. The CDR3 protein is CATSPSSGQTNTGELFF. CDR3 sequence (DNA): TGTGCCACCTCACCCTCTAGCGGGCAGACGAACACCGGGGAGCTGTTTTTT.

This clonotype was observed many times. This chain connects TRBV5-1 to TRBJ2-1, with D perhaps matching TRBD2 (5 bases). From germline, CDR1 is SGHRS and CDR2 YFSETQ. The CDR3 spans 15 residues. V was trimmed by 1 base and J by 3 bases, leaving 11 bases between them. The CDR3 spells CASSLLEANYNEQFF. DNA of the CDR3: TGCGCCAGCAGCTTGCTGGAGGCGAACTACAATGAGCAGTTCTTC.

This clonotype was recorded at least ten times. The rearrangement joins TRBV28 to TRBJ1-6; TRBD1 aligns across 8 bases. Unmatched junction bases numbered 11, after V lost 2 bases and J lost 8 bases. Germline V CDR1 and CDR2: MDHEN, SYDVKM. CDR3 size: 17 residues. The CDR3 DNA sequence: TGTGCCAGCAGTTTACCCCGACAGGGGAGTGTTGATTCACCCCTCCACTTT. Amino acids: CASSLPRQGSVDSPLHF. Complete variable domain (other parts from reference TRBV28 and TRBJ1-6): DVKVTQSSRYLVKRTGEKVFLECVQDMDHENMFWYRQDPGLGLRLIYFSYDVKMKEKGDIPEGYSVSREKKERFSLILESASTNQTSMYLCASSLPRQGSVDSPLHFGNGTRLTVT.

The sample holds many counts of this clonotype. The chain is built from TRBV6-1 and TRBJ2-1; 7 bases fit TRBD2. V lost 6 bases, J lost 6 bases, and 11 bases stayed unmatched. The CDR3 sequence is 15 residues long. Looked up from germline, CDR1 is MNHNS and CDR2 is SASEGT. CDR3 sequence reads: CASRRTLAATNEQFF. In DNA, the CDR3 is TGTGCCAGCAGAAGGACTCTAGCGGCGACCAATGAGCAGTTCTTC.

This clonotype was recorded many times. The chain recombines TRBV5-1 with TRBJ2-2; TRBD1 matches 7 bases. Per the germline V gene, CDR1 is SGHRS and CDR2 is YFSETQ. This CDR3 has 14 residues. The trim removed 6 bases at V and 5 bases at J, leaving 7 bases unmatched. The CDR3 nucleotides read TGCGCCAGCATAAGGGGGCAGGATACCGGGGAGCTGTTTTTT. This gives the protein CASIRGQDTGELFF. Full variable domain (outside the CDR3, taken from reference TRBV5-1 and TRBJ2-2): KAGVTQTPRYLIKTRGQQVTLSCSPISGHRSVSWYQQTPGQGLQFLFEYFSETQRNKGNFPGRFSGRQFSNSRSEMNVSTLELGDSALYLCASIRGQDTGELFFGEGSRLTVL.

The chain has TRBV13 and TRBJ1-2; D uncertain. The CDR3 runs to 15 residues. Germline CDR1 is PRHDT and CDR2 is FYEKMQ (reference sequence). V was trimmed by 4 bases and J by 5 bases, leaving 17 bases between them. The CDR3 sequence is CASSWNPTEGYGYTF. In nucleotides, the CDR3 is TGTGCCAGCAGCTGGAATCCCACGGAAGGGTATGGCTACACCTTC.

This chain links TRBV2 with TRBJ2-3; 13 bases map to TRBD2. J gave up 2 bases and V 4 bases, and 3 bases lay outside the gene matches. This CDR3 spans 16 amino acids. Germline CDR1 reads SNHLY; CDR2 reads FYNNEI. The CDR3, as DNA: TGTGCCAGCAGTGGGGGACTAGCGGGATACACAGATACGCAGTATTTT. This gives the protein CASSGGLAGYTDTQYF.

This clonotype was seen only a few times. V gene TRBV28 combines with J gene TRBJ2-3, with D hard to call. V was clipped by 8 bases and J by 6 bases, with 9 bases between them. The CDR3 runs to 11 residues. Germline assignment: CDR1 MDHEN and CDR2 SYDVKM. CDR3 in amino acids: CASGLPDTQYF. The CDR3 DNA sequence: TGTGCCAGCGGTCTCCCGGATACGCAGTATTTT.

This clonotype was seen ten or more times. The chain combines TRBV19 with TRBJ2-3, with D maybe TRBD2 (5 bases). V lost 6 bases and J lost 0, with 13 bases in between. The length of the CDR3 is 15 residues. Looked up from germline, CDR1 is LNHDA and CDR2 is SQIVND (reference sequence). CDR3 coding DNA: TGTGCCAGTAGCCTGACTACGCTGAGCACAGATACGCAGTATTTT. Protein product: CASSLTTLSTDTQYF.

This clonotype showed up many times. The chain recombines TRBV7-8 with TRBJ2-3; D is possibly TRBD1 (5 bases). Germline V gives CDR1 SGHVS, CDR2 FQNEAQ. V was trimmed by 1 base and J by 5 bases, leaving 10 bases between them. CDR3 length: 14 amino acids. In DNA form, the CDR3 reads TGTGCCAGCAGCTTAGACCAGGGAATAGATACGCAGTATTTT. As protein: CASSLDQGIDTQYF. The full variable domain, with the rest looked up from reference TRBV7-8 and TRBJ2-3, is GAGVSQSPRYKVAKRGQDVALRCDPISGHVSLFWYQQALGQGPEFLTYFQNEAQLDKSGLPSDRFFAERPEGSVSTLKIQRTQQEDSAVYLCASSLDQGIDTQYFGPGTRLTVL.

This clonotype was counted many times. The J gene is TRBJ2-1, the V gene TRBV3-1; D unclear. This CDR3 comprises 15 residues. Germline-derived CDR1 and CDR2 are LGHDT and YNNKEL (reference sequence). Trimming stripped 6 bases from V and 0 bases from J, with 12 bases between. CDR3 coding DNA: TGTGCCAGCAGTCCCGGGTGGCTCTCCTACAATGAGCAGTTCTTC. As protein: CASSPGWLSYNEQFF.

Many counts were recorded for this clonotype. Here the CDR3 DNA reads TGTGCCAGCAGTGACGTTGAGGGACATCGCTCCTACGAGCAGTACTTC. Protein: CASSDVEGHRSYEQYF. This chain joins TRBV6-4 and TRBJ2-7; the D gene is possibly TRBD1 (6 bases). V shed 2 bases and J shed 0 bases, with 14 bases lying between them. Germline CDR1 reads MRHNA; CDR2 reads SNTAGT. CDR3 size: 16 residues.

This clonotype was detected a few times. The chain is built from TRBV6-2 or TRBV6-3 and TRBJ2-1, with 12 bases matching TRBD2. The V gene end was trimmed by 5 bases and the J gene end by 9 bases; junction bases not matched to a gene: 8. The CDR3 runs 15 residues. The V gene's germline CDR1 is MNHEY and CDR2 SVGEGT. In DNA form, the CDR3 reads TGTGCCAGCAGTCCCAAGACTAGCGGGGGCAGTGAGCAGTTCTTC. Translating gives CASSPKTSGGSEQFF.

In its sample, this clonotype was seen once. This may be a read error, as it is one base from a much larger clone. This chain connects TRBV28 to TRBJ1-1; 8 nucleotides line up with TRBD1. This CDR3 contains 14 residues. Germline CDR1 is MDHEN and CDR2 is SYDVKM. V lost 6 bases, J lost 0 bases, and 3 bases stayed unmatched. The CDR3 nucleotides read TGTGCCAGCAGCTTACAGGGGGTGAACACTGAAGCTTTCTTT. Protein product: CASSLQGVNTEAFF.

In its sample, this clonotype was seen a few times. CDR3 bases: TGCGCCAGCAGCCAAGGCTCTAGCGGGGGGCGAGGAGATACGCAGTATTTT. Protein: CASSQGSSGGRGDTQYF. V gene TRBV4-1 combines with J gene TRBJ2-3, with TRBD2 identical over 11 bases. V was pared by 1 base and J by 5 bases, with 8 bases of the junction left unmatched. From germline, CDR1 is MGHRA and CDR2 YSYEKL. The CDR3 totals 17 residues.

This clonotype was counted ten times or more. The CDR3 nucleotides read TGTGCCAGCAGTTCTAGCCCGGAGACCCAGTACTTC. This codes for CASSSSPETQYF. This chain links TRBV12-3 or TRBV12-4 with TRBJ2-5; tentatively, D is TRBD2 (5 bases). V was clipped by 4 bases and J by 5 bases, with 8 bases between them. The CDR3 has 12 amino acids.